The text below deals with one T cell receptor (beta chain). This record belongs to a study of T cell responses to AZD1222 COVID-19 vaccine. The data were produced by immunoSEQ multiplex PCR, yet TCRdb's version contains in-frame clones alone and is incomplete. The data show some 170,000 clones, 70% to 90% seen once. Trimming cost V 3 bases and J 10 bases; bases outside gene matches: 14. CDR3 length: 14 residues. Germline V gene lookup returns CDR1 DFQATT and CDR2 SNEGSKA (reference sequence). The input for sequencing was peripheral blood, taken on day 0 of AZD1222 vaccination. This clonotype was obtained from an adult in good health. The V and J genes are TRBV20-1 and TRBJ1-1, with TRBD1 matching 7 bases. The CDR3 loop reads CSASRGQGVLGAFF. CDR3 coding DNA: TGCAGTGCTAGTAGAGGGCAGGGGGTATTAGGAGCTTTCTTT.